The 29 T cell receptor beta chains reported below all come from one sample, sequenced in a study of tumour-infiltrating T cells in Burkitt lymphoma. Repertoires were generated with immunoSEQ multiplex PCR, while TCRdb's copy carries only in-frame clones and drops some. The data contain several thousand clones, 62% of them singletons. Sequencing was done on a sample of tumor tissue. The receptors originated from a human donor with diffuse large B-cell lymphoma.

The chain uses TRBV4-1 and TRBJ2-1; no reliable D call. The CDR3 runs to 14 residues. Germline V gives CDR1 MGHRA, CDR2 YSYEKL. Trimming left V 5 bases short and J 0 bases short, with 8 bases between. CDR3 region: CASSEAGSYNEQFF. CDR3 DNA sequence: TGCGCCAGCAGCGAGGCAGGCTCCTACAATGAGCAGTTCTTC.

This clone was recorded only once. This chain links TRBV6-6 with TRBJ2-5; D call uncertain. The better agreement between TRBJ2-7 and the DNA end casts doubt on the J call. Germline CDR1 reads MNHNY; CDR2 reads SVGAGI (reference sequence). This CDR3 region has 14 residues. CDR3 sequence (DNA): TGTGCCAGCACCAACAACATTTTAAACCACGAGCAGTACTTC. Translating it yields CASTNNILNHEQYF.

This chain connects TRBV14 to TRBJ1-2; tentatively, D is TRBD1 (5 bases). Trimming stripped 1 base from V and 5 bases from J, with 11 bases between. The germline gives CDR1 SGHDN, CDR2 FVKESK. The CDR3 loop spans 14 amino acids. CDR3 nucleotide sequence: TGTGCCAGCAGCCAAGGGACGGGACCGTATGGCTACACCTTC. It specifies CASSQGTGPYGYTF. Drawing the rest from reference TRBV14 and TRBJ1-2, the complete variable domain is EAGVTQFPSHSVIEKGQTVTLRCDPISGHDNLYWYRRVMGKEIKFLLHFVKESKQDESGMPNNRFLAERTGGTYSTLKVQPAELEDSGVYFCASSQGTGPYGYTFGSGTRLTVV.

The CDR3, as DNA: TGTGCCAGTAGTTTGAACGGGCCTCAAGAGACCCAGTACTTC. The encoded protein is CASSLNGPQETQYF. This sequence joins TRBV19 and TRBJ2-5; D uncertain. This CDR3 spans 14 amino acids. The germline V gene encodes CDR1 LNHDA and CDR2 SQIVND (reference sequence). V was shortened by 5 bases and J by 2 bases, with 12 bases between the two germline ends.

The table lists this clone with a few counts. The chain uses TRBV27 and TRBJ2-7; the match to TRBD2 covers 7 bases. The CDR3 has 14 amino acids. Germline CDR1 MNHEY, CDR2 SMNVEV (reference sequence). The V and J ends lost 5 bases and 2 bases, in that order; junction bases with no gene match: 6. The DNA for the CDR3 is TGTGCCAGCAGTCAACGGGGAGGGGCCTACGAGCAGTACTTC. It codes for CASSQRGGAYEQYF.

This clone was counted a single time. The genes are TRBV7-2 and TRBJ2-2; D uncertain. The ends were cut back, 0 bases at V and 0 bases at J, with 5 bases in the middle. Germline CDR1 is SGHTA and CDR2 is FQGNSA. This CDR3 region has 15 residues. CDR3 loop: CASSLASANTGELFF. The CDR3 DNA follows: TGTGCCAGCAGCTTAGCCAGTGCGAACACCGGGGAGCTGTTTTTT.

The CDR3 sequence: CASSTSDRVRNQPQHF. The CDR3 DNA follows: TGTGCCAGTAGTACCTCGGACAGGGTACGGAATCAGCCCCAGCATTTT. The chain links TRBV19 to TRBJ1-5; TRBD1 aligns across 8 bases. CDR1 is LNHDA, CDR2 SQIVND, per germline (reference sequence). The CDR3 runs 16 residues. V was pared by 4 bases and J by 4 bases, with 9 bases of the junction left unmatched.

V gene TRBV28 combines with J gene TRBJ1-6; 7 nucleotides agree with TRBD1. V lost 8 bases to trimming and J lost 7 bases; unmatched junction nucleotides: 8. The CDR3 sequence is 14 residues long. The germline gives CDR1 MDHEN, CDR2 SYDVKM. CDR3 bases: TGTGCCAGCCAGGGGGGGATTGACAATTCACCCCTCCACTTT. Encoded protein: CASQGGIDNSPLHF.

The J gene is TRBJ1-1, the V gene TRBV5-4, with D maybe TRBD1 (5 bases). The germline V gene encodes CDR1 SGHNT and CDR2 YYREEE (reference sequence). Trimming stripped 4 bases from V and 3 bases from J, with 16 bases between. The CDR3 runs to 15 residues. CDR3 bases: TGTGCCAGCAGCGAAAACGGCTTGGGGGACACTGAAGCTTTCTTT. As protein: CASSENGLGDTEAFF.

The chain recombines TRBV6-1 with TRBJ1-1, with D maybe TRBD1 (5 bases). This CDR3 comprises 14 residues. V was trimmed by 4 bases and J by 1 base, leaving 10 bases between them. Germline V gene lookup returns CDR1 MNHNS and CDR2 SASEGT. The CDR3 region has the DNA TGTGCCAGCAGTGCCCGTACAGGGAACACTGAAGCTTTCTTT. Its protein is CASSARTGNTEAFF.

The genes are TRBV7-9 and TRBJ1-2, with D unresolved. Trimming stripped 2 bases from V and 7 bases from J, with 8 bases between. The CDR3 has 12 amino acids. In germline, CDR1 is SEHNR, CDR2 FQNEAQ (reference sequence). DNA of the CDR3: TGTGCCAGCAGCTTATTCACAGCTGGCTACACCTTC. Translating gives CASSLFTAGYTF.

This chain joins TRBV5-1 and TRBJ2-7, with 10 nucleotides matching TRBD1. V shed 4 bases and J 3 bases; nucleotides not matched to a gene: 16. This CDR3 comprises 18 residues. Germline CDR1 reads SGHRS; CDR2 reads YFSETQ. The CDR3 loop is CASSAESTGTGDIYEQYF. For the CDR3, the DNA is TGCGCCAGCAGCGCAGAATCAACCGGGACAGGGGACATCTACGAGCAGTACTTC.

The CDR3 region is CASSSRGGPVEQFF. The CDR3 DNA follows: TGTGCCAGCAGCTCCCGGGGGGGGCCTGTTGAGCAGTTCTTC. The chain joins TRBV7-9 to TRBJ2-1; TRBD2 matches 8 bases. The CDR3 runs 14 residues. Trimming took 4 bases from V and 9 from J; bases not matched to a gene: 8. Per germline, CDR1 SEHNR and CDR2 FQNEAQ (reference sequence).

For this clone: Other nucleotide sequences from this sample produce the same CDR3. The gene calls are TRBV18 and TRBJ1-5; a possible D gene is TRBD1 (5 bases). V shed 2 bases and J shed 3 bases, with 11 bases lying between them. The length of the CDR3 is 15 residues. Germline V gene data show CDR1 as KGHSH and CDR2 as LQKENI. In DNA, the CDR3 is TGTGCCAGCTCACCAGCAGGGACCGTCAATCAGCCCCAGCATTTT. Translation gives CASSPAGTVNQPQHF.

This clone was recorded a few times. A read error may account for a junction end that differs from germline. The chain links TRBV28 to TRBJ1-2; D perhaps matches TRBD1 (5 bases). CDR3 length: 10 residues. The germline gives CDR1 MDHEN, CDR2 SYDVKM. The CDR3 is CASSGPGTIF. DNA of the CDR3: TGTGCCAGCAGTGGACCCGGGACTATATTC.

V and J are TRBV5-4 and TRBJ1-2; 8 bases agree with TRBD1. CDR1 is SGHNT, CDR2 YYREEE, per germline (reference sequence). The CDR3 covers 14 residues. V lost 4 bases and J lost 4; bases outside the gene matches: 6. The CDR3, as DNA: TGTGCCAGCAGCCCGACAGGGGCCGCCTATGGCTACACCTTC. Encoded protein: CASSPTGAAYGYTF.

V usage is TRBV2 and J usage is TRBJ1-4; possible D gene TRBD1, 5 bases. Trimming cost V 6 bases and J 5 bases, with 13 bases left between them. The CDR3 length is 14 residues. Germline V gene lookup returns CDR1 SNHLY and CDR2 FYNNEI. CDR3 loop: CASRERSGNEKLFF. The CDR3 nucleotides read TGTGCCAGCAGAGAGAGGTCAGGGAATGAAAAACTGTTTTTT. The complete variable domain, with remaining parts taken from reference TRBV2 and TRBJ1-4, reads EPEVTQTPSHQVTQMGQEVILRCVPISNHLYFYWYRQILGQKVEFLVSFYNNEISEKSEIFDDQFSVERPDGSNFTLKIRSTKLEDSAMYFCASRERSGNEKLFFGSGTQLSVL.

The V and J genes are TRBV9 and TRBJ2-5; 7 nucleotides align to TRBD1. Trimming cost V 1 base and J 2 bases; bases outside gene matches: 11. Germline loops: CDR1 SGDLS, CDR2 YYNGEE. This CDR3 contains 17 residues. The CDR3 region is CASSVSLRDREQETQYF. The CDR3 DNA is TGTGCCAGCAGCGTAAGCCTCCGGGACAGAGAACAAGAGACCCAGTACTTC.

The chain has TRBV6-6 and TRBJ1-5; D ambiguous. Trimming left V 6 bases short and J 0 bases short, with 12 bases between. The CDR3 covers 15 residues. The V gene's germline CDR1 is MNHNY and CDR2 SVGAGI (reference sequence). CDR3 nucleotides: TGTGCCAGCAGCCCCGACGGATATAGCAATCAGCCCCAGCATTTT. Encoded protein: CASSPDGYSNQPQHF.

V usage is TRBV5-8 and J usage is TRBJ1-2; the D is unclear. Trimming shortened V by 4 bases and J by 3 bases, and 10 bases separated the two germline ends. Germline V gene data show CDR1 as SGHTS and CDR2 as YDEGEE. This CDR3 region has 13 residues. Here the CDR3 DNA reads TGTGCCAGCAGCCCCTGGACGGACTATGGCTACACCTTC. Its protein is CASSPWTDYGYTF.

There are a few counts of this clone. The J gene is TRBJ2-7, the V gene TRBV4-1; D is uncertain. V was pared by 0 bases and J by 1 base, with 13 bases between. Per germline, CDR1 MGHRA and CDR2 YSYEKL. This CDR3 region has 16 residues. CDR3 DNA sequence: TGCGCCAGCAGCCAAGATACCGGACGGATTTCCTACGAGCAGTACTTC. This gives the protein CASSQDTGRISYEQYF.

The chain is built from TRBV5-1 and TRBJ2-7; TRBD2 matches at 10 bases. V lost 7 bases, J lost 4 bases, and 2 bases stayed unmatched. Germline V gives CDR1 SGHRS, CDR2 YFSETQ. CDR3 length equals 12 residues. The CDR3 DNA is TGCGCCAGCTCAGCGGGGGGGTACGAGCAGTACTTC. As protein: CASSAGGYEQYF.

By sample fraction, this clone is medium-sized. This rearrangement joins TRBV5-8 to TRBJ1-3, with 7 bases aligning to TRBD1. J was trimmed by 2 bases and V by 5 bases; bases with no gene match: 7. The CDR3 has 15 amino acids. In germline, CDR1 is SGHTS, CDR2 YDEGEE. This chain's CDR3 is CASSTTDRAGNTIYF. For the CDR3, the DNA is TGTGCCAGCAGTACGACCGACAGGGCTGGAAACACCATATATTTT.

CDR3 DNA: TGTGCCAGCCGAGGACAGGGCTCCGAAAAACTGTTTTTT. Encoded protein: CASRGQGSEKLFF. The chain links TRBV19 to TRBJ1-4, with 8 bases lining up with TRBD1. This CDR3 comprises 13 residues. After removal of 9 bases from V and 8 bases from J, the junction contained 8 bases not matched to a gene. From germline, CDR1 is LNHDA and CDR2 SQIVND (reference sequence).

This clone was seen a handful of times. The rearrangement links TRBV5-1 to TRBJ1-1, with unresolved D. Germline V gives CDR1 SGHRS, CDR2 YFSETQ. CDR3 size: 14 residues. V was clipped by 2 bases and J by 5 bases, with 13 bases between them. This CDR3 reads CASSFNSGGTEAFF. CDR3 nucleotides: TGCGCCAGCAGCTTCAACTCGGGAGGGACTGAAGCTTTCTTT.

In DNA form, the CDR3 reads TGCGCCAGCAGCCAAGATCTGCGCTCGGGTTCCTACAATGAGCAGTTCTTC. Protein: CASSQDLRSGSYNEQFF. This sequence joins TRBV4-1 and TRBJ2-1; D is unresolved. Trimming pared 0 bases from V and 1 base from J, leaving 13 bases between. Germline V gene sequence: CDR1 MGHRA, CDR2 YSYEKL. There are 17 residues in the CDR3.

This clone was picked up one time. V usage is TRBV19 and J usage is TRBJ1-2; D uncertain. CDR1 and CDR2 from the germline V gene are LNHDA and SQIVND (reference sequence). Trimming removed 3 bases from V and 6 bases from J, with 20 bases in between. The CDR3 consists of 16 residues. The CDR3 DNA follows: TGTGCCAGTAGTATTCCGGGTCTAAGCCTAGAACATGGCTACACCTTC. Its translation is CASSIPGLSLEHGYTF. Drawing the rest from reference TRBV19 and TRBJ1-2, the complete variable domain is DGGITQSPKYLFRKEGQNVTLSCEQNLNHDAMYWYRQDPGQGLRLIYYSQIVNDFQKGDIAEGYSVSREKKESFPLTVTSAQKNPTAFYLCASSIPGLSLEHGYTFGSGTRLTVV.

The CDR3 DNA reads TGTGCCAGCAGCCCGGGGGTGAACACTGAAGCTTTCTTT. Encoded protein: CASSPGVNTEAFF. The chain uses TRBV5-6 and TRBJ1-1; TRBD1 might be the D (5 bases). The germline gives CDR1 SGHDT, CDR2 YYEEEE. The CDR3 length is 13 residues. V lost 4 bases and J 0 bases, leaving 7 bases between the germline ends.

This clone was picked up one time. The J gene is TRBJ1-1, the V gene TRBV5-6, with D perhaps TRBD1 (5 bases). The CDR3 has 13 residues. Looked up from germline, CDR1 is SGHDT and CDR2 is YYEEEE. V was trimmed by 0 bases and J by 3 bases, leaving 6 bases between them. DNA of the CDR3: TGTGCCAGCAGCTTGGGAGGGGACACTGAAGCTTTCTTT. This translates into CASSLGGDTEAFF. Supplemented by reference TRBV5-6 and TRBJ1-1, the full variable domain reads DAGVTQSPTHLIKTRGQQVTLRCSPKSGHDTVSWYQQALGQGPQFIFQYYEEEERQRGNFPDRFSGHQFPNYSSELNVNALLLGDSALYLCASSLGGDTEAFFGQGTRLTVV.